What follows are 28 T cell receptor beta chains derived from one specimen sequenced in a study of T cell responses to AZD1222 COVID-19 vaccine. Assay: immunoSEQ multiplex PCR; the TCRdb copy retains only in-frame clones and omits some. The data show some 170,000 clones, 94% seen once. Sequencing was performed on peripheral blood, taken 28 days after the second AZD1222 dose. Receptors originate from an adult who received the AZD1222 COVID-19 vaccine.

The chain has TRBV18 and TRBJ2-7; D not certain. The CDR3 is made up of 15 amino acids. V lost 2 bases and J lost 4, with 15 bases in between. CDR1 and CDR2 from the germline V gene are KGHSH and LQKENI. This CDR3 is CASSPVSLLGYEQYF. The CDR3, as DNA: TGTGCCAGCTCACCAGTCAGTTTGTTGGGGTACGAGCAGTACTTC.

The chain links TRBV4-1 to TRBJ2-1, with a possible D match to TRBD2 (5 bases). Germline V lookup: CDR1 MGHRA, CDR2 YSYEKL. V was pared by 1 base and J by 4 bases, with 14 bases between. This CDR3 contains 16 residues. The CDR3 DNA reads as TGCGCCAGCAGCCAAGGGCGGGTAGGCTCGTACAATGAGCAGTTCTTC. Protein sequence: CASSQGRVGSYNEQFF.

J is TRBJ2-3 and V is TRBV6-2 or TRBV6-3, with 13 bases lining up with TRBD2. Germline V gives CDR1 MNHEY, CDR2 SVGEGT. V trimming: 4 bases; J trimming: 1 base; junction bases outside the gene matches: 5. The CDR3 is 17 amino acids. CDR3 bases: TGTGCCAGCAGTTTAGGACTAGCGGGGGCGGGCACAGATACGCAGTATTTT. Protein: CASSLGLAGAGTDTQYF.

The chain links TRBV9 to TRBJ1-3; D possibly corresponds to TRBD1 (5 bases). The CDR3 consists of 15 residues. CDR1 and CDR2 from the germline V gene are SGDLS and YYNGEE. The V end lost 4 bases, the J end lost 0 bases, and 11 bases lay between the germline ends. DNA of the CDR3: TGTGCCAGCAGCTCGGACGGGGCCTCTGGAAACACCATATATTTT. Its protein product is CASSSDGASGNTIYF.

The chain links TRBV27 to TRBJ2-1; 9 positions match TRBD2. CDR1 MNHEY and CDR2 SMNVEV come from the germline V gene (reference sequence). Trimming at V came to 5 bases and at J to 0 bases, leaving 8 bases not matched to a gene. The CDR3 length is 17 residues. CDR3 bases: TGTGCCAGCAGTGGTGGACTAGCGTTAAGCTCCTACAATGAGCAGTTCTTC. It yields the protein CASSGGLALSSYNEQFF.

The chain couples TRBV19 to TRBJ1-5; D is unresolved. Germline V lookup: CDR1 LNHDA, CDR2 SQIVND (reference sequence). V shed 6 bases and J shed 1 base, with 13 bases lying between them. This CDR3 region has 15 residues. CDR3 protein: CASRRVFRSNQPQHF. DNA of the CDR3: TGTGCCAGTAGGAGGGTGTTCAGGAGCAATCAGCCCCAGCATTTT.

This chain joins TRBV30 and TRBJ1-1, with D unclear. V was trimmed by 0 bases and J by 6 bases, leaving 8 bases between them. Germline lookup yields CDR1 GTSNPN and CDR2 SVGIG (reference sequence). The CDR3 extends over 12 amino acids. CDR3 region: CAWSVRAPEAFF. CDR3 bases: TGTGCCTGGAGTGTAAGGGCCCCTGAAGCTTTCTTT.

The chain recombines TRBV7-9 with TRBJ2-1, with D perhaps matching TRBD2 (6 bases). Trimming pared 1 base from V and 7 bases from J, leaving 17 bases between. CDR1 is SEHNR and CDR2 is FQNEAQ in the germline V gene (reference sequence). This CDR3 comprises 16 residues. This chain's CDR3 is CASSLVRGNRVNEQFF. CDR3 nucleotides: TGTGCCAGCAGCTTAGTTCGCGGGAACCGCGTGAATGAGCAGTTCTTC.

This clone was picked up one time. This chain joins TRBV27 and TRBJ1-2, with D uncertain. The CDR3 extends over 15 amino acids. V gave up 6 bases and J gave up 3 bases, with 17 bases separating them. CDR1 and CDR2 (germline): MNHEY, SMNVEV (reference sequence). For the CDR3, the DNA is TGTGCCAGCAGGTCCCCCAGTAGGAGCGACTATGGCTACACCTTC. Its translation is CASRSPSRSDYGYTF.

CDR3 DNA sequence: TGCGCCAGCAGCTTCCTTCTGGGGGATAAAGAAAAACTGTTTTTT. Translating gives CASSFLLGDKEKLFF. This rearrangement joins TRBV5-1 to TRBJ1-4; D perhaps matches TRBD1 (5 bases). Germline CDR1 reads SGHRS; CDR2 reads YFSETQ. The germline V and J ends were trimmed by 2 bases and 8 bases, with 16 bases remaining between them. This CDR3 has 15 residues.

The rearrangement joins TRBV28 to TRBJ1-2, with D possibly TRBD1 on 6 matching bases. The CDR3 has 16 amino acids. Trimming took 5 bases from V and 0 from J, leaving 16 bases between them. CDR1 and CDR2 from the germline V gene are MDHEN and SYDVKM. The CDR3 region has the DNA TGTGCCAGCAGTCCCGGCCTGGGACAAGCTAACTATGGCTACACCTTC. Translating it yields CASSPGLGQANYGYTF.

This rearrangement joins TRBV5-4 to TRBJ2-7; TRBD1 matches 7 bases. CDR1 and CDR2 from the germline V gene are SGHNT and YYREEE (reference sequence). The CDR3 runs 14 residues. The ends lost 4 bases at V and 3 bases at J; junction bases unmatched: 7. DNA of the CDR3: TGTGCCAGCAGCCCAGGGGCAGGGGGCTACGAGCAGTACTTC. This codes for CASSPGAGGYEQYF.

The chain recombines TRBV3-1 (or the pseudogene TRBV3-2) with TRBJ1-2, with 7 bases aligning to TRBD1. The V and J ends lost 4 bases and 0 bases, in that order; junction bases with no gene match: 5. Germline CDR1 LGHDT, CDR2 YNNKEL (reference sequence). This CDR3 has 15 residues. The CDR3 DNA follows: TGTGCCAGCAGCCCCTGGGACAGACCTAACTATGGCTACACCTTC. Translated: CASSPWDRPNYGYTF.

In its sample, this clone was seen once. The chain recombines TRBV7-9 with TRBJ2-7, with 7 bases aligning to TRBD1. The CDR3 runs 14 residues. With 5 bases clipped from V and 1 base from J, the junction kept 5 bases outside the gene matches. The germline V gene has CDR1 SEHNR and CDR2 FQNEAQ (reference sequence). The CDR3 coding sequence is TGTGCCAGCAGCCGAAGGACAGGTTCCTACGAGCAGTACTTC. Its translation: CASSRRTGSYEQYF.

J is TRBJ2-1 and V is TRBV30; D ambiguous. The germline V and J ends were trimmed by 2 bases and 4 bases, with 6 bases remaining between them. There are 12 residues in the CDR3. The germline gives CDR1 GTSNPN, CDR2 SVGIG (reference sequence). DNA of the CDR3: TGTGCCTGGAGTCTGGGGTACAATGAGCAGTTCTTC. It yields the protein CAWSLGYNEQFF.

The chain recombines TRBV5-1 with TRBJ1-5; D ambiguous. Germline V lookup: CDR1 SGHRS, CDR2 YFSETQ. The CDR3 has 15 amino acids. V shed 0 bases and J shed 4 bases, with 11 bases lying between them. The CDR3 DNA reads TGCGCCAGCAGCTTGGAGGGTGAAGGGAATCAGCCCCAGCATTTT. This encodes CASSLEGEGNQPQHF. Together with reference TRBV5-1 and TRBJ1-5, the CDR3 gives the full variable domain: KAGVTQTPRYLIKTRGQQVTLSCSPISGHRSVSWYQQTPGQGLQFLFEYFSETQRNKGNFPGRFSGRQFSNSRSEMNVSTLELGDSALYLCASSLEGEGNQPQHFGDGTRLSIL.

Comment on this clone: Within the sample, other DNA sequences also encode this same CDR3. The chain combines TRBV6-5 with TRBJ2-2; D call uncertain. The CDR3 is 13 residues long. Germline V gene sequence: CDR1 MNHEY, CDR2 SVGAGI. The germline V and J ends were trimmed by 0 bases and 8 bases, with 7 bases remaining between them. This CDR3 reads CASSYSRLGELFF. CDR3 sequence (DNA): TGTGCCAGCAGTTACTCGAGACTGGGGGAGCTGTTTTTT.

CDR3 nucleotide sequence: TGTGCCAGCTGGCCCGGACAGGGTGGAAACAATGAGCAGTTCTTC. It translates to CASWPGQGGNNEQFF. The chain couples TRBV6-5 to TRBJ2-1; 8 bases match TRBD1. Germline V gene lookup returns CDR1 MNHEY and CDR2 SVGAGI. The V and J ends lost 8 bases and 5 bases, in that order; junction bases with no gene match: 11. The length of the CDR3 is 15 residues.

The chain has TRBV4-1 and TRBJ1-1; TRBD1 matches at 7 bases. The germline V gene has CDR1 MGHRA and CDR2 YSYEKL. The CDR3 totals 15 residues. J was trimmed by 1 base and V by 1 base; bases with no gene match: 3. Here the CDR3 DNA reads TGCGCCAGCAGCCAAGGGTCAGGGGGGAACACTGAAGCTTTCTTT. Amino acids: CASSQGSGGNTEAFF.

This rearrangement joins TRBV4-1 to TRBJ2-3; D call uncertain. The CDR3 has 12 residues. In germline, CDR1 is MGHRA, CDR2 YSYEKL. Trimming cost V 1 base and J 6 bases, with 5 bases left between them. This chain's CDR3 is CASSQVLDTQYF. DNA for the CDR3: TGCGCCAGCAGCCAAGTGTTGGATACGCAGTATTTT.

This chain uses TRBV15 with TRBJ2-2; D is ambiguous. V lost 0 bases and J lost 6, with 5 bases in between. The CDR3 totals 13 residues. Per the germline V gene, CDR1 is LNHNV and CDR2 is YYDKDF (reference sequence). The CDR3: CATSRDIPGELFF. The DNA of the CDR3 is TGTGCCACCAGCAGAGATATCCCCGGGGAGCTGTTTTTT.

The J gene is TRBJ2-1, the V gene TRBV5-4; D is possibly TRBD1 (5 bases). Per the germline V gene, CDR1 is SGHNT and CDR2 is YYREEE (reference sequence). The CDR3 extends over 15 amino acids. Trimming pared 2 bases from V and 2 bases from J, leaving 11 bases between. The CDR3 is CASSFGAVTYNEQFF. CDR3 sequence (DNA): TGTGCCAGCAGCTTTGGGGCGGTAACCTACAATGAGCAGTTCTTC.

The chain uses TRBV24-1 and TRBJ2-3; 14 positions agree with TRBD2. Germline CDR1 is KGHDR and CDR2 is SFDVKD. Trimming removed 4 bases from V and 4 bases from J; junction bases left unmatched: 9. The CDR3 sequence is 18 residues long. Here the CDR3 reads CATSDRGTSGSWADTQYF. CDR3 DNA sequence: TGTGCCACCAGTGACCGAGGGACTAGCGGGAGCTGGGCAGATACGCAGTATTTT.

The V call is TRBV6-1, the J call TRBJ1-4; TRBD1 aligns across 9 bases. The CDR3 runs to 16 residues. CDR1 and CDR2 from the germline V gene are MNHNS and SASEGT. The V and J ends lost 3 bases and 5 bases, in that order; junction bases with no gene match: 7. CDR3 sequence reads: CASSDGTGLGNEKLFF. The CDR3 DNA reads as TGTGCCAGCAGTGATGGGACAGGGCTTGGGAATGAAAAACTGTTTTTT.

The chain uses TRBV4-3 and TRBJ2-7; D is unresolved. The CDR3 is 13 amino acids. V lost 0 bases, J lost 9 bases, and 12 bases lay in between. CDR1 is LGHNA and CDR2 is YSLEER in the germline V gene. This chain's CDR3 is CASSQEQRARQYF. The CDR3 DNA follows: TGCGCCAGCAGCCAAGAGCAACGGGCGCGGCAGTACTTC.

The chain carries TRBV13 and TRBJ2-7; D ambiguous. Trimming shortened V by 0 bases and J by 4 bases, and 4 bases separated the two germline ends. The CDR3 is made up of 12 amino acids. Germline V CDR1 and CDR2: PRHDT, FYEKMQ (reference sequence). CDR3 sequence: CASSLGGYEQYF. The CDR3 nucleotides read TGTGCCAGCAGCTTAGGTGGTTACGAGCAGTACTTC.

This sequence joins TRBV29-1 and TRBJ2-5; 10 nucleotides line up with TRBD1. Germline loops: CDR1 SQVTM, CDR2 ANQGSEA. The CDR3 length is 11 residues. V lost 7 bases and J lost 6; bases outside the gene matches: 2. This CDR3 reads CSGQGAKTQYF. The CDR3 DNA follows: TGCAGCGGACAGGGGGCGAAGACCCAGTACTTC.

The chain carries TRBV3-1 (or the pseudogene TRBV3-2) and TRBJ1-1; D may be TRBD1 (5 bases). The V gene lost 1 base and the J gene lost 4 bases, with 13 bases spanning the gap. The CDR3 extends over 15 amino acids. Germline lookup yields CDR1 LGHDT and CDR2 YNNKEL (reference sequence). CDR3 residues: CASSQGGRRVTEAFF. CDR3 sequence (DNA): TGTGCCAGCAGCCAAGGGGGCAGAAGAGTCACTGAAGCTTTCTTT.